The entry below gives a single TCR beta chain sequence along with its context. This clonotype was detected many times. This receptor's antigen is unknown. There are no base qualities to consult, and no much larger clone falls within one base. From V the trimming removes 3 bases and from J it removes 10 bases, while the gene matches leave 16 bases of the junction unaccounted for. The CDR3 measures 17 amino acids from cysteine to phenylalanine. The CDR3 DNA has 51 bases and is translated from base 1. CDR1 DFQATT and CDR2 SNEGSKA were looked up in the germline V gene (reference sequence). The data stem from a study of T-cell reconstitution after alpha-beta-depleted transplantation in children listed by TCRdb under 2016. In the study overall: T-cell immune reconstitution after TCRalphabeta/CD19-depleted allogeneic hematopoietic cell transplantation in children was quantitatively tracked in the study by means of TCR repertoire profiling. Broad study findings and their caveats: Over subsequent months, a decline in hyperexpanded clone frequencies was noted, and after one year, T-cell counts and TCRbeta diversity were mostly ascribed to newly produced T cells. In some patients, high TCRbeta diversity at day 60 was attributed to recipient T cells and intrathymic progenitors that had survived conditioning. The apparently early alphabetaT-cell count recovery about two months after transplant was reportedly dependent on only several hundred rapidly expanded clones derived from non-depleted graft cells.

The library was prepared using PCR. For sequencing, an Illumina HiSeq 2500 was employed. To normalize quantification of the TCRbeta repertoire, the TCR libraries were built with molecular barcoding that relied on unique molecular identifiers. TCRdb trimmed the raw reads at Q25, called clones with MiXCR and kept productive beta chains. For every CDR3 protein sequence, its rows merge into one entry that carries the most common genes and DNA. Within this sample are under 250,000 distinct CDR3 sequences, with roughly 25% of them counted one time only. The ten biggest clones cover 4% to 5.5% of the sample. The treatment or condition label on this specimen signifies: allogeneic hematopoietic cell transplantation with graft depleted of TCRalphabeta T cells and CD19 B cells. Transplant recipients were children who received TCRalphabeta/CD19-depleted allogeneic hematopoietic cell grafts.

The receptor chain draws on TRBV20-1 and TRBJ2-1; the central 12 bases match TRBD2. This clonotype was sampled from a female patient younger than 10 who had a stem cell transplant for congenital amegakaryocytic thrombocytopenia, so the T cells may come from the graft donor. The specimen comprised PBMCs, mostly from graft donor cells, sampled 360 days after TCRalphabeta/CD19-depleted stem cell transplant. For the CDR3, the sequence is CSARGGLAGFRSGEQFF. In nucleotide form, the sequence is TGCAGTGCTAGGGGCGGACTAGCGGGGTTTCGCTCCGGGGAGCAGTTCTTC.